The clone carrying this TCR beta chain has just a few counts. No antigen is known for it. The sample belongs to a study of CD8 T cells in ankylosing spondylitis. Study conclusions and caveats: Characteristic, it appeared, of ankylosing spondylitis blood was a TCR beta motif of eight highly homologous variants.

TCRdb independently ran MiXCR on the 5' RACE reads; one entry per CDR3 protein. The sample includes hundreds of thousands of distinct CDR3 sequences, 12% of them seen just once. Germline trimming cut 5 bases from V and 3 bases from J; bases unmatched to any gene: 7. This CDR3 contains 13 residues. From germline, CDR1 is SQVTM and CDR2 ANQGSEA. The chain uses TRBV29-1 and TRBJ2-7; 7 nucleotides match TRBD1. The clonotype comes from a male donor with ankylosing spondylitis. Sequenced material: blood, either unsorted or a sorted T cell fraction (not recorded which). The CDR3 DNA reads TGCAGCGTTCCTTTGGGACAGAACTACGAGCAGTACTTC. This sequence encodes CSVPLGQNYEQYF.